Presented here are 21 T cell receptor beta chains from one specimen sequenced in a study of monozygotic twins with cystic fibrosis (dated by TCRdb to about 2021). Library preparation was by the immunoSEQ multiplex PCR assay. TCRdb's version of the immuneACCESS table is confined to in-frame rearrangements and falls short of the full clone set. An unresolved V gene accounts for under half of the shortfall where checked; the remainder is of unknown origin. This sample holds roughly 19,000 clones; around 97% were observed only once. 1.5% to 2% of the sample comes from the top ten. The sequenced material came from blood. These receptors came from a woman in her 30s with cystic fibrosis.

The chain couples TRBV7-6 to TRBJ1-1; possible D gene TRBD1, 5 bases. Germline CDR1 SGHVS, CDR2 FNYEAQ. This CDR3 has 13 residues. Between the trimmed V and J ends, which lost 2 bases and 6 bases, there was a span of 10 bases. CDR3 sequence (DNA): TGTGCCAGCAGCTTAACTGGGGGTCCTGAAGCTTTCTTT. Its translation is CASSLTGGPEAFF.

This chain uses TRBV4-3 with TRBJ1-3; possible D gene TRBD1, 6 bases. This CDR3 contains 15 residues. Germline V CDR1 and CDR2: LGHNA, YSLEER. The V end was cut by 7 bases, the J end by 4 bases, with 17 bases between. In nucleotides, the CDR3 is TGCGCCAGCAAACAAGAACCAGGGGCCGGAAACACCATATATTTT. Translated, it gives CASKQEPGAGNTIYF.

The chain recombines TRBV4-1 with TRBJ2-1; D not certain. Germline CDR1 and CDR2: MGHRA and YSYEKL. The CDR3 has 13 amino acids. V was trimmed by 1 base and J by 7 bases, leaving 8 bases between them. CDR3 DNA sequence: TGCGCCAGCAGCCAAGCCGCGGAGAATGAGCAGTTCTTC. It codes for CASSQAAENEQFF.

The chain employs TRBV7-2 and TRBJ2-2; D not resolved. CDR1 and CDR2 from the germline V gene are SGHTA and FQGNSA. This CDR3 is built from 12 residues. The V end was cut by 4 bases, the J end by 6 bases, with 6 bases between. DNA of the CDR3: TGTGCCAGCAGCTCCTTCGCCGGGGAGCTGTTTTTT. Translated, it gives CASSSFAGELFF.

The rearrangement links TRBV5-8 to TRBJ1-2, with D uncertain. The CDR3 contains 14 residues. From germline, CDR1 is SGHTS and CDR2 YDEGEE. With 5 bases removed from V and 2 bases from J, the gap between germline ends came to 13 bases. The CDR3 here is CASSTAPGNYGYTF. Written as DNA, the CDR3 is TGTGCCAGCAGTACGGCTCCGGGAAACTATGGCTACACCTTC.

The chain is built from TRBV18 and TRBJ2-5; the D is unclear. Trimming took 2 bases from V and 4 from J, leaving 17 bases between them. This CDR3 is 16 amino acids long. Germline-derived CDR1 and CDR2 are KGHSH and LQKENI. The CDR3 protein is CASSPNSGSAGETQYF. The CDR3 coding sequence is TGTGCCAGCTCACCAAACTCCGGGTCCGCCGGAGAGACCCAGTACTTC. Drawing the rest from reference TRBV18 and TRBJ2-5, the complete variable domain is NAGVMQNPRHLVRRRGQEARLRCSPMKGHSHVYWYRQLPEEGLKFMVYLQKENIIDESGMPKERFSAEFPKEGPSILRIQQVVRGDSAAYFCASSPNSGSAGETQYFGPGTRLLVL.

The chain recombines TRBV5-1 with TRBJ2-7; unclear D gene. V was clipped by 4 bases and J by 5 bases, with 10 bases between them. The CDR3 runs to 12 residues. Germline lookup yields CDR1 SGHRS and CDR2 YFSETQ. CDR3 in amino acids: CASSINPHEQYF. The CDR3 DNA sequence: TGCGCCAGCAGCATCAACCCCCACGAGCAGTACTTC. Full variable domain (remainder filled in from reference TRBV5-1 and TRBJ2-7): KAGVTQTPRYLIKTRGQQVTLSCSPISGHRSVSWYQQTPGQGLQFLFEYFSETQRNKGNFPGRFSGRQFSNSRSEMNVSTLELGDSALYLCASSINPHEQYFGPGTRLTVT.

This clone was observed a single time. The CDR3 DNA is TGCAGCGCCCTAAGGGGGTCCGGGTCCGGGGAGCTGTTTTTT. This translates into CSALRGSGSGELFF. V gene TRBV29-1 combines with J gene TRBJ2-2, with D perhaps matching TRBD1 (6 bases). Trimming removed 7 bases at V and 6 bases at J, with 18 bases between. The CDR3 length is 14 residues. The V gene's germline CDR1 is SQVTM and CDR2 ANQGSEA.

The rearrangement joins TRBV4-1 to TRBJ2-7; D gene ambiguous. This CDR3 contains 13 residues. The germline V and J ends were trimmed by 4 bases and 6 bases, with 13 bases remaining between them. Germline V gene data show CDR1 as MGHRA and CDR2 as YSYEKL. The CDR3, as DNA: TGCGCCAGCAGCCGAAAAGATGAGGCCGAGCAGTACTTC. This encodes CASSRKDEAEQYF.

This chain joins TRBV9 and TRBJ2-7; no clear D gene. The germline CDR1 and CDR2 sequences are SGDLS and YYNGEE. The CDR3 is 13 amino acids. V was shortened by 4 bases and J by 3 bases, with 11 bases between the two germline ends. CDR3 DNA sequence: TGTGCCAGCAGCCCATACTCTGACTACGAGCAGTACTTC. As protein: CASSPYSDYEQYF.

This chain connects TRBV19 to TRBJ1-3; tentatively, D is TRBD1 (6 bases). The CDR3 loop spans 15 amino acids. V dropped 3 bases and J dropped 2 bases, with 11 bases sitting between them. CDR1 LNHDA and CDR2 SQIVND come from the germline V gene (reference sequence). The CDR3 here is CASSMRDIPGNTIYF. CDR3 DNA sequence: TGTGCCAGTAGTATGAGGGACATTCCTGGAAACACCATATATTTT.

The chain combines TRBV11-2 with TRBJ1-3; D perhaps matches TRBD1 (5 bases). Trimming cost V 7 bases and J 8 bases, with 18 bases left between them. The CDR3 runs to 14 residues. Per the germline V gene, CDR1 is SGHAT and CDR2 is FQNNGV. CDR3 sequence: CASTVGSRDYTIYF. Here the CDR3 DNA reads TGTGCCAGCACCGTAGGGTCCAGGGACTACACCATATATTTT.

This clone has only one observation. The rearrangement joins TRBV5-1 to TRBJ2-7; a possible D gene is TRBD1 (6 bases). The CDR3 is made up of 15 amino acids. Germline values: CDR1 SGHRS, CDR2 YFSETQ. V was trimmed by 0 bases and J by 3 bases, leaving 13 bases between them. CDR3 sequence reads: CASSLAGTPSYEQYF. The CDR3 DNA reads as TGCGCCAGCAGCTTGGCCGGGACACCCAGCTACGAGCAGTACTTC.

The chain employs TRBV5-4 and TRBJ1-2, with TRBD1 as a possible D gene (6 bases). This CDR3 has 13 amino acids. V lost 5 bases, J lost 8 bases, and 16 bases lay in between. Germline values: CDR1 SGHNT, CDR2 YYREEE (reference sequence). For the CDR3, the DNA is TGTGCCAGCAGACCGCAGGGGCCTCTCGGCTACACCTTC. This translates into CASRPQGPLGYTF.

The V call is TRBV5-1, the J call TRBJ2-2, with 7 positions matching TRBD1. The germline CDR1 and CDR2 sequences are SGHRS and YFSETQ. V lost 0 bases to trimming and J lost 5 bases; unmatched junction nucleotides: 10. There are 17 residues in the CDR3. The CDR3 region is CASSLADRVTGTGELFF. As DNA, the CDR3 is TGCGCCAGCAGCTTGGCCGACAGGGTTACGGGGACCGGGGAGCTGTTTTTT.

This chain links TRBV27 with TRBJ2-7; D may be TRBD1 (7 bases). Germline V gene sequence: CDR1 MNHEY, CDR2 SMNVEV (reference sequence). This CDR3 region has 11 residues. Trimming removed 7 bases at V and 7 bases at J, with 11 bases between. Here the CDR3 reads CASKAGGEQYF. In DNA form, the CDR3 reads TGTGCCAGCAAGGCAGGGGGGGAGCAGTACTTC.

This clone has just one count. The rearrangement links TRBV5-1 to TRBJ2-1; D remains unclear. This CDR3 spans 15 amino acids. Per the germline V gene, CDR1 is SGHRS and CDR2 is YFSETQ. Trimming shortened V by 2 bases and J by 3 bases, and 12 bases separated the two germline ends. This CDR3 reads CASSFSRNVYNEQFF. The CDR3, as DNA: TGCGCCAGCAGCTTTAGTAGGAATGTCTACAATGAGCAGTTCTTC.

This clone is a singleton in its sample. In DNA form, the CDR3 reads TGTGCCAGCAGCCAAGATCACGCAGGGGTACGTTATGGCTACACCTTC. This gives the protein CASSQDHAGVRYGYTF. The chain is built from TRBV14 and TRBJ1-2; D may be TRBD1 (6 bases). The CDR3 covers 16 residues. Germline CDR1 reads SGHDN; CDR2 reads FVKESK. V was cut by 0 bases and J by 5 bases, with 16 bases left in between. Combining the CDR3 with reference TRBV14 and TRBJ1-2 gives the whole variable domain EAGVTQFPSHSVIEKGQTVTLRCDPISGHDNLYWYRRVMGKEIKFLLHFVKESKQDESGMPNNRFLAERTGGTYSTLKVQPAELEDSGVYFCASSQDHAGVRYGYTFGSGTRLTVV.

V and J are TRBV11-2 and TRBJ2-5, with D uncertain. Between the trimmed V and J ends, which lost 1 base and 1 base, there was a span of 16 bases. Germline V gene sequence: CDR1 SGHAT, CDR2 FQNNGV. CDR3 length equals 17 residues. This chain's CDR3 is CASSLVPTLRFQETQYF. The CDR3, as DNA: TGTGCCAGCAGCTTAGTCCCGACTCTAAGGTTCCAAGAGACCCAGTACTTC.

This clone was observed once. This chain links TRBV5-1 with TRBJ2-1; 9 bases line up with TRBD2. CDR3 length: 13 residues. The germline CDR1 and CDR2 sequences are SGHRS and YFSETQ. The V and J ends lost 6 bases and 3 bases, in that order; junction bases with no gene match: 1. In DNA, the CDR3 is TGCGCCAGCACTAGCGGGGTCTACAATGAGCAGTTCTTC. This gives the protein CASTSGVYNEQFF.

The V gene is TRBV5-6, the J gene TRBJ2-7, with D possibly called TRBD1 or TRBD2 (5 bases each). The CDR3 totals 12 residues. V was clipped by 4 bases and J by 3 bases, with 8 bases between them. Germline V CDR1 and CDR2: SGHDT, YYEEEE. DNA of the CDR3: TGTGCCAGCAGCCGGGACGTCTACGAGCAGTACTTC. Residues: CASSRDVYEQYF.